Listed below are T cell receptor beta chains from one sample, sequenced in a study of cytotoxic CD8 clonotypes in ibrutinib-treated CLL. Using immunoSEQ multiplex PCR, the repertoire was profiled, and TCRdb retains in-frame clones only, with some absent. The sample holds a few hundred thousand clones, 67% seen once. The sample in question was PBMCs, obtained after 36 months of ibrutinib treatment. These receptors all stem from a human donor with chronic lymphocytic leukemia. CDR3s include the opening cysteine and the closing phenylalanine or tryptophan. D genes are given only for firm matches. The listing skips clone size in some rows; elsewhere it reads once, few, many or a size class.

TRBD2 | TRBJ2-2 | TRBV7-2 | - | TGTGCCAGCAGCCGAGAGTTGGCGGGAGTTCAAACCGGGGAGCTGTTTTTT | CASSRELAGVQTGELFF
TRBD2 | TRBJ2-3 | TRBV9 | - | TGTGCCAGCAGCTCAGGACTAGCGGGGGGGCATACGCAGTATTTT | CASSSGLAGGHTQYF
TRBD1 | TRBJ1-2 | TRBV28 | - | TGTGCCAGCAGTAAACCGGGACAGGGGAACTATGGCTACACCTTC | CASSKPGQGNYGYTF
TRBD1 | TRBJ1-1 | TRBV4-1 | - | TGCGCCAGCAGCCACACCGGGACAGCCACATTAAACACTGAAGCTTTCTTT | CASSHTGTATLNTEAFF
- | TRBJ1-1 | TRBV7-9 | - | TGTGCCAGCAGCTTGGGTCAGGGGCTCACTGAAGCTTTCTTT | CASSLGQGLTEAFF
- | TRBJ2-7 | TRBV6-6 | - | TGTGCCAGCAGTTACTCAGGGGCCACCACCTACGAGCAGTACTTC | CASSYSGATTYEQYF
TRBD1 | TRBJ1-2 | TRBV7-3 | once | TGTGCCAGCAGCTCCGGGACAGGGTACAACTATGGCTACACCTTC | CASSSGTGYNYGYTF
TRBD1 | TRBJ2-2 | TRBV7-3 | few | TGTGCCAGCAGCCTCGGGACAGGGGGGCCCGGGGAGCTGTTTTTT | CASSLGTGGPGELFF
- | TRBJ2-3 | TRBV9 | few | TGTGCCAGCAGCGTAGACGACCGTGGAGATACGCAGTATTTT | CASSVDDRGDTQYF
TRBD1 | TRBJ1-1 | TRBV19 | - | TGTGCCAGTAGTATAACGACGGGACAGGGAGGGACTGAAGCTTTCTTT | CASSITTGQGGTEAFF
- | TRBJ1-1 | TRBV9 | - | TGTGCCAGCAGCTTCTCAGGGGTGTTGAAGACTGAAGCTTTCTTT | CASSFSGVLKTEAFF
TRBD1 | TRBJ1-5 | TRBV6-4 | - | TGTGCCAGCAGGCGGGGACAGGGGATCTTTAAGAGGGGCAATCAGCCCCAGCATTTT | CASRRGQGIFKRGNQPQHF
- | TRBJ1-1 | TRBV28 | - | TGTGCCAGCAGCGGCCCCCCCACAGGGTTGAACACTGAAGCTTTCTTT | CASSGPPTGLNTEAFF
- | TRBJ2-7 | TRBV28 | few | TGTGCCAGCACGGTATCAGGTGCCACCTACGAGCAGTACTTC | CASTVSGATYEQYF
TRBD1 | TRBJ1-1 | TRBV28 | - | TGTGCCAGCAGAACGACAGGGGGGTTGAACACTGAAGCTTTCTTT | CASRTTGGLNTEAFF
TRBD1 | TRBJ2-1 | TRBV29-1 | - | TGCAGCGCCCGGACAGGGGGGTCCAATGAGCAGTTCTTC | CSARTGGSNEQFF
- | TRBJ1-5 | TRBV19 | - | TGTGCCAGTAGTATAGATCGACGATTCTACAATCAGCCCCAGCATTTT | CASSIDRRFYNQPQHF
TRBD2 | TRBJ2-2 | TRBV7-2 | - | TGTGCCTTCGGGACTAGCGGCACCGGGGAGCTGTTTTTT | CAFGTSGTGELFF
- | TRBJ1-3 | TRBV10-2 | - | TGCGCCAGCAGAGCTAGACAGAATACTGGAAACACCATATATTTT | CASRARQNTGNTIYF
- | TRBJ2-1 | TRBV4-1 | - | TGCGCCAGCAGCCAAAAAGGGGTCCTGGGTGGCAATGAGCAGTTCTTC | CASSQKGVLGGNEQFF
- | TRBJ2-5 | TRBV29-1 | - | TGCAGCGTTCGCGCCTTTGAATTCCGGGACAACCAAGAGACCCAGTACTTC | CSVRAFEFRDNQETQYF
TRBD1 | TRBJ2-5 | TRBV29-1 | few | TGCAGCGCGAACAGGGGGCCAGAGACCCAGTACTTC | CSANRGPETQYF
TRBD1 | TRBJ2-3 | TRBV29-1 | - | TGCAGCGTCCAGACAGGGGGCGGGGATACGCAGTATTTT | CSVQTGGGDTQYF
TRBD1 | TRBJ2-7 | TRBV6-5 | - | TGTGCCAGCAGTTACCTCCAGGGGGTGTCCTACGAGCAGTACTTC | CASSYLQGVSYEQYF
TRBD2 | TRBJ2-1 | TRBV11-2 | few | TGTGCCAGCCGGGCTAGCGGGAGGGATGAGCAGTTCTTC | CASRASGRDEQFF
TRBD1 | TRBJ2-1 | TRBV29-1 | - | TGCAGCGTTGGGGACAGCTCCTACAATGAGCAGTTCTTC | CSVGDSSYNEQFF
- | TRBJ2-7 | TRBV13 | - | TGTGCCAGCAGCGGGCGAATATTAAACGAGCAGTACTTC | CASSGRILNEQYF
- | TRBJ1-1 | TRBV10-2 | - | TGCGCCAGCAGCCACCCCGGGGGAACTGAAGCTTTCTTT | CASSHPGGTEAFF
- | TRBJ1-4 | TRBV25-1 | - | TGTGCCACCAAAGGTGCAACTAATGAAAAACTGTTTTTT | CATKGATNEKLFF
- | TRBJ1-1 | TRBV5-1 | - | TGCGCCAGCAGCTCCTCCCAGTTAAACACTGAAGCTTTCTTT | CASSSSQLNTEAFF
TRBD2 | TRBJ2-3 | TRBV4-1 | - | TGCGCCAGCAGCCAAGATGTCGAGGCTAGCGGGGGGGCCGGCACAGATACGCAGTATTTT | CASSQDVEASGGAGTDTQYF
TRBD2 | TRBJ2-7 | TRBV27 | few | TGTGCCAGCTCTGGCCAGCGGGAGGGATACGAGCAGTACTTC | CASSGQREGYEQYF
TRBD1 | TRBJ1-1 | TRBV11-2 | - | TGTGCCAGCAGTTTACGAGCAGATGACAGGGTACCTGAAGCTTTCTTT | CASSLRADDRVPEAFF
TRBD1 | TRBJ1-2 | TRBV5-1 | once | TGCGCCAGCAGCTCCGACAGGGGGCTGTTGGGCTACACCTTC | CASSSDRGLLGYTF
- | TRBJ2-5 | TRBV9 | - | TGTGCCAGCAGCGCTGTGCCTGAAGAGACCCAGTACTTC | CASSAVPEETQYF
TRBD1 | TRBJ1-2 | TRBV29-1 | once | TGCAGCGTTACAGGGGGCGCGGATGGCTACACCTTC | CSVTGGADGYTF
- | TRBJ1-4 | TRBV5-1 | - | TGCGCCAGCAGCTTGGGGCGACAGGAGGGAGGTGAAAAACTGTTTTTT | CASSLGRQEGGEKLFF
TRBD2 | TRBJ2-1 | TRBV13 | - | TGTGCCAGCAGCCCGCCTAGCGGGGGCGACTACAATGAGCAGTTCTTC | CASSPPSGGDYNEQFF